Below are 8 T cell receptor beta chains sequenced from a single sample in a study of T cells of healthy individuals. MiXCR, run by TCRdb on the 5' RACE reads, gives a single entry per CDR3 protein. The sample includes 95,000 to 100,000 distinct CDR3 sequences, 17% of them seen just once. All receptors derive from a human donor in good health.

This clonotype was counted a few times. V usage is TRBV7-2 and J usage is TRBJ2-7, with 7 bases that match TRBD2. The V gene end was trimmed by 2 bases and the J gene end by 0 bases; junction bases not matched to a gene: 4. The CDR3 sequence is 15 residues long. CDR1 is SGHTA and CDR2 is FQGNSA in the germline V gene. CDR3 in amino acids: CASSLQAGTSYEQYF. The CDR3 nucleotides are TGTGCCAGCAGCTTACAAGCGGGGACCTCCTACGAGCAGTACTTC.

The J gene is TRBJ2-5, the V gene TRBV4-2; 7 bases agree with TRBD2. V lost 4 bases to trimming and J lost 3 bases; unmatched junction nucleotides: 8. Germline-derived CDR1 and CDR2 are LGHNA and YNFKEQ. CDR3 size: 15 residues. CDR3 DNA sequence: TGTGCCAGCAGCCTTGGGGGGGGAAGAAAAGAGACCCAGTACTTC. Its translation: CASSLGGGRKETQYF.

This clonotype appeared many times. The chain couples TRBV12-3 or TRBV12-4 to TRBJ1-4; D unresolved. Trimming removed 6 bases from V and 3 bases from J, with 11 bases in between. CDR3 length: 14 residues. DNA for the CDR3: TGTGCCAGCAGCGCAACAAGGTCTAATGAAAAACTGTTTTTT. Its protein is CASSATRSNEKLFF.

The table lists this clonotype with many counts. V and J are TRBV6-4 and TRBJ2-2; the D is unclear. In germline, CDR1 is MRHNA, CDR2 SNTAGT. This CDR3 spans 13 amino acids. Trimming took off 4 bases at V and 5 bases at J, with 8 bases between the two ends. Here the CDR3 reads CASSGSETGELFF. The CDR3, as DNA: TGTGCCAGCAGTGGATCAGAAACCGGGGAGCTGTTTTTT.

This clonotype was counted many times. The chain uses TRBV5-6 and TRBJ1-4; D unresolved. Germline-derived CDR1 and CDR2 are SGHDT and YYEEEE. This CDR3 is 15 amino acids long. Trimming removed 1 base at V and 6 bases at J, with 13 bases between. The CDR3: CASSLILRPDEKLFF. The CDR3 nucleotides are TGTGCCAGCAGCTTGATTCTCAGGCCGGATGAAAAACTGTTTTTT. The entire variable domain, with the rest obtained from reference TRBV5-6 and TRBJ1-4, is as follows: DAGVTQSPTHLIKTRGQQVTLRCSPKSGHDTVSWYQQALGQGPQFIFQYYEEEERQRGNFPDRFSGHQFPNYSSELNVNALLLGDSALYLCASSLILRPDEKLFFGSGTQLSVL.

This clonotype has more than one count but fewer than ten. V usage is TRBV7-3 and J usage is TRBJ2-7; tentative D call: TRBD2 (6 bases). The CDR3 runs to 14 residues. V dropped 5 bases and J dropped 5 bases, with 16 bases sitting between them. Germline lookup yields CDR1 SGHTA and CDR2 FQGTGA. CDR3 region: CASSKSGGTDEQYF. The CDR3 DNA follows: TGTGCCAGCAGCAAAAGCGGCGGGACGGACGAGCAGTACTTC.

Only a few counts were recorded for this clonotype. The chain carries TRBV7-8 and TRBJ1-2, with D uncertain. Germline V gene lookup returns CDR1 SGHVS and CDR2 FQNEAQ. The V end lost 0 bases, the J end lost 3 bases, and 14 bases lay between the germline ends. This CDR3 contains 16 residues. CDR3 sequence (DNA): TGTGCCAGCAGCTTAGCCTACAAGCCATCCGACTATGGCTACACCTTC. Residues: CASSLAYKPSDYGYTF.

The chain recombines TRBV5-1 with TRBJ2-7, with 8 bases lining up with TRBD2. The CDR3 totals 14 residues. Germline values: CDR1 SGHRS, CDR2 YFSETQ. V shed 6 bases and J 3 bases; nucleotides not matched to a gene: 8. The CDR3 loop is CASNPGLGFYEQYF. CDR3 sequence (DNA): TGCGCCAGCAATCCGGGACTAGGGTTCTACGAGCAGTACTTC.